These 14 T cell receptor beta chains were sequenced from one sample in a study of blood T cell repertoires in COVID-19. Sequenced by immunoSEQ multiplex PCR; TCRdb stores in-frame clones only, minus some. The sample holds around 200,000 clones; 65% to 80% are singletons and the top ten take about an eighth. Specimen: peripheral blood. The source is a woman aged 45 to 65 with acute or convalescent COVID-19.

The CDR3 DNA reads as TGTGCCAGCAGCCCCCAAAGCTCGGAGACCCAGTACTTC. Translated: CASSPQSSETQYF. V is TRBV2 and J is TRBJ2-5; D remains unclear. V lost 6 bases and J 5 bases, leaving 13 bases between the germline ends. The CDR3 extends over 13 amino acids. Looked up from germline, CDR1 is SNHLY and CDR2 is FYNNEI.

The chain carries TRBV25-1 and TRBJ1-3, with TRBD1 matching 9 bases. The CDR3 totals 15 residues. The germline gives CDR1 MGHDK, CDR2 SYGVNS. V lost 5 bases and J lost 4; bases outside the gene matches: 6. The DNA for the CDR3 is TGTGCCAGCAGTCCCGGGACAGGGAGCGGAAACACCATATATTTT. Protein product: CASSPGTGSGNTIYF. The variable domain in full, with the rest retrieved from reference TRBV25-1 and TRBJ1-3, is EADIYQTPRYLVIGTGKKITLECSQTMGHDKMYWYQQDPGMELHLIHYSYGVNSTEKGDLSSESTVSRIRTEHFPLTLESARPSHTSQYLCASSPGTGSGNTIYFGEGSWLTVV.

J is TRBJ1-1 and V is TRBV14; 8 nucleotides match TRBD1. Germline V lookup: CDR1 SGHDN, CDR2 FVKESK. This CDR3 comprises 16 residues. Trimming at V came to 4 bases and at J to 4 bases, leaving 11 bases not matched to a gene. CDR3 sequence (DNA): TGTGCCAGCAGCCGACAGCCCAGGGGGCGGCCCACTGAAGCTTTCTTT. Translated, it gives CASSRQPRGRPTEAFF.

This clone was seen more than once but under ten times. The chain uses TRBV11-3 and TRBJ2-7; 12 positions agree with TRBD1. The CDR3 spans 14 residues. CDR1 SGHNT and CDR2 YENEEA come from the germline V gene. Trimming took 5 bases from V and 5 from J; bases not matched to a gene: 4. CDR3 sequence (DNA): TGTGCCAGCAGCAAGGGACAGGGGGCGGACGAGCAGTACTTC. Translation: CASSKGQGADEQYF.

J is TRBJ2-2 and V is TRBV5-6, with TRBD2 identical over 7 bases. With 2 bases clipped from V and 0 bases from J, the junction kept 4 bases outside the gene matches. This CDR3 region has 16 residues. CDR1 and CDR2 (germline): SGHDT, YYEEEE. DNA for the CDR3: TGTGCCAGCAGCTTCACCCGGGGGGCGAACACCGGGGAGCTGTTTTTT. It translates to CASSFTRGANTGELFF.

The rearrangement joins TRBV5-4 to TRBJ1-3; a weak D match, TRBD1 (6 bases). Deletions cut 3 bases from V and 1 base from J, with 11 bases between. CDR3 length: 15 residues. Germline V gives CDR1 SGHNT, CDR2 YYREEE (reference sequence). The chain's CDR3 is CASSWGPRSGNTIYF. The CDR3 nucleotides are TGTGCCAGCAGCTGGGGGCCGAGATCTGGAAACACCATATATTTT.

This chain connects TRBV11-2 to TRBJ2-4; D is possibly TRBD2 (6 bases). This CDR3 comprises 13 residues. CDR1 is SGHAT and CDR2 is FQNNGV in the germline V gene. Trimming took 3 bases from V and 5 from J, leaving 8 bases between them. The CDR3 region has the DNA TGTGCCAGCAGCTTGGGACTGGAAAACATTCAGTACTTC. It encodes CASSLGLENIQYF.

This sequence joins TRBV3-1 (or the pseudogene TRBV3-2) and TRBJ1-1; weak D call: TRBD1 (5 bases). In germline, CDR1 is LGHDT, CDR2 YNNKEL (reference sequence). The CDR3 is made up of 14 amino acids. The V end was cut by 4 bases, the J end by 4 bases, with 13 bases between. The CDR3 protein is CASSRRDFFTEAFF. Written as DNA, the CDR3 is TGTGCCAGCAGCCGACGGGACTTCTTCACTGAAGCTTTCTTT.

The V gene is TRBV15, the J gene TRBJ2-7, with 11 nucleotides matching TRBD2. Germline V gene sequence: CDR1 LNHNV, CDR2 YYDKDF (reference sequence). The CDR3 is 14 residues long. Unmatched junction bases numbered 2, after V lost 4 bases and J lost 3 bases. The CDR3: CATSTGLAGYEQYF. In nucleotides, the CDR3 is TGTGCCACCAGCACTGGACTAGCGGGCTACGAGCAGTACTTC. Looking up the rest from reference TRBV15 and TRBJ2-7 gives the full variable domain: DAMVIQNPRYQVTQFGKPVTLSCSQTLNHNVMYWYQQKSSQAPKLLFHYYDKDFNNEADTPDNFQSRRPNTSFCFLDIRSPGLGDTAMYLCATSTGLAGYEQYFGPGTRLTVT.

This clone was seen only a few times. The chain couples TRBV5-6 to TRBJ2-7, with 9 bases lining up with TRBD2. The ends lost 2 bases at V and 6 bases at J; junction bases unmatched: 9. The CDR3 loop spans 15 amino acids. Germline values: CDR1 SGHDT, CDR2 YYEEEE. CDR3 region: CASSFMAAGGGEQYF. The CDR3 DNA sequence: TGTGCCAGCAGCTTCATGGCAGCGGGGGGCGGCGAGCAGTACTTC.

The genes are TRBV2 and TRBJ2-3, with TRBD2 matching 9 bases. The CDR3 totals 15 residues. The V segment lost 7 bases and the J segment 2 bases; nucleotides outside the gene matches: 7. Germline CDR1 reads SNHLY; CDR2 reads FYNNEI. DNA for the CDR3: TGTGCCAGCAAAACGGAGCGGGGGGCCACAGATACGCAGTATTTT. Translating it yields CASKTERGATDTQYF.

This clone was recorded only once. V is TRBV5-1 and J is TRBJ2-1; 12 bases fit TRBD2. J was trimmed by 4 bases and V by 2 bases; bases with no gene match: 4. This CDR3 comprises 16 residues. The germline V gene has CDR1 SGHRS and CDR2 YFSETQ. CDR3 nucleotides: TGCGCCAGCAGCTTCGGACTAGCGGGAATGTACAATGAGCAGTTCTTC. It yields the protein CASSFGLAGMYNEQFF.

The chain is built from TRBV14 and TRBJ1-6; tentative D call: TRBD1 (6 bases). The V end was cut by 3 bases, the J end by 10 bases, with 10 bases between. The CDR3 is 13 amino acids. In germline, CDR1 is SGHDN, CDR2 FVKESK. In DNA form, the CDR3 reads TGTGCCAGCAGCCACAGGGGCACCTCACCCCTCCACTTT. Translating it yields CASSHRGTSPLHF. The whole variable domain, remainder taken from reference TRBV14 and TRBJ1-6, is EAGVTQFPSHSVIEKGQTVTLRCDPISGHDNLYWYRRVMGKEIKFLLHFVKESKQDESGMPNNRFLAERTGGTYSTLKVQPAELEDSGVYFCASSHRGTSPLHFGNGTRLTVT.

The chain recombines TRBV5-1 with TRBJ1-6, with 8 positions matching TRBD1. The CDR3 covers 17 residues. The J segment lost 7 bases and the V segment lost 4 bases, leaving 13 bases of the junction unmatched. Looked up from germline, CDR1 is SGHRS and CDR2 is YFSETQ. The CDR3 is CASSPGRDRNKNSPLHF. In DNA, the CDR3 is TGCGCCAGCAGCCCTGGCCGGGACAGGAACAAGAATTCACCCCTCCACTTT.